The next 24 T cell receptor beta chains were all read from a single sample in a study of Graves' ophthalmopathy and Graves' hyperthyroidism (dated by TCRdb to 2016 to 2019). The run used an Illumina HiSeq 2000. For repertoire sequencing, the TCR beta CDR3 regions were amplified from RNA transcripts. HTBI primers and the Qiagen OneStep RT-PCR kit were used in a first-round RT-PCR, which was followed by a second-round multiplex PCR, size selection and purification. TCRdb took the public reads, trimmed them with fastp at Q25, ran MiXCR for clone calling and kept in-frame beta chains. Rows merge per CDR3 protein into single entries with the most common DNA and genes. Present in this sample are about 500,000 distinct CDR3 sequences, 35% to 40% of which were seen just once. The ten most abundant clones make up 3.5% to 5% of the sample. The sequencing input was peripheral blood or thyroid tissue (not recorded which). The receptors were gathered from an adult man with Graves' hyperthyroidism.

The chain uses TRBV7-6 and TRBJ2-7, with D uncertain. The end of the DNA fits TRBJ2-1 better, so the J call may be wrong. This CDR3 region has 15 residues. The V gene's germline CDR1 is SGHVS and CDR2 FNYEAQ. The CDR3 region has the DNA TGTGCCAGCAGCTTCGTAGAAGGCGTCTACAATGAGCAGTTCTTC. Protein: CASSFVEGVYNEQFF.

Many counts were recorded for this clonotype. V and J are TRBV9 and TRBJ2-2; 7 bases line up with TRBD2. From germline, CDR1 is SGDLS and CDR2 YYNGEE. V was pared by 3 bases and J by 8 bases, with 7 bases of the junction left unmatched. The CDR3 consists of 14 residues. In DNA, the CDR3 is TGTGCCAGCAGCGAGCCAAGCGGGGTTGGGGAGCTGTTTTTT. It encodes CASSEPSGVGELFF.

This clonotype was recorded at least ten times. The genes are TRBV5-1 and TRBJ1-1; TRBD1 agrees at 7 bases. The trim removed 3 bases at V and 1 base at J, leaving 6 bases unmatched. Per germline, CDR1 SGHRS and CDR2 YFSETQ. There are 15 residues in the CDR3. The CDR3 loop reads CASSSRDSWNTEAFF. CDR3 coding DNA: TGCGCCAGCAGCTCCCGGGACAGCTGGAACACTGAAGCTTTCTTT.

The CDR3 sequence: CASSLGGESITEAFF. CDR3 sequence (DNA): TGTGCCAGCAGCTTAGGGGGAGAGAGCATAACTGAAGCTTTCTTT. This sequence joins TRBV7-4 and TRBJ1-1; D call uncertain. V shed 1 base and J shed 5 bases, with 14 bases lying between them. The germline V gene encodes CDR1 SGHVT and CDR2 SQSDAQ. This CDR3 is built from 15 residues. Using reference TRBV7-4 and TRBJ1-1 for the parts outside the CDR3, the full variable domain is GAGVSQSPRYKVAKRGRDVALRCDSISGHVTLYWYRQTLGQGSEVLTYSQSDAQRDKSGRPSGRFSAERPERSVSTLKIQRTEQGDSAVYLCASSLGGESITEAFFGQGTRLTVV.

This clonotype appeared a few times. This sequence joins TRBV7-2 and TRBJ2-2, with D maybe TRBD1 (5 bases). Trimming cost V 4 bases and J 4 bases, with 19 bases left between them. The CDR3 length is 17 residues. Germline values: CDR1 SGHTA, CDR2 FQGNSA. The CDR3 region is CASSSGGAALFTGELFF. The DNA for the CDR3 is TGTGCCAGCAGCTCCGGTGGGGCAGCCCTTTTCACCGGGGAGCTGTTTTTT.

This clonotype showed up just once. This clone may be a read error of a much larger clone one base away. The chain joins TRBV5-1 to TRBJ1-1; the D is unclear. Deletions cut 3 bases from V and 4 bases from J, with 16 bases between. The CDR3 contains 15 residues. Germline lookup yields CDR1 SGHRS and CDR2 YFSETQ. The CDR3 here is CASSSTARRCTEAFF. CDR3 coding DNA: TGCGCCAGCAGCTCTACAGCGAGGAGGTGCACTGAAGCTTTCTTT.

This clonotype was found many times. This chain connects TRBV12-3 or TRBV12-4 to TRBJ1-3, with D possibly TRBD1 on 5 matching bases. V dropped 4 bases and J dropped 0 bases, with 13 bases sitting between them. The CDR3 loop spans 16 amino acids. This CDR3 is CASSSDWDDSGNTIYF. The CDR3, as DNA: TGTGCCAGCAGTTCGGACTGGGACGACTCTGGAAACACCATATATTTT.

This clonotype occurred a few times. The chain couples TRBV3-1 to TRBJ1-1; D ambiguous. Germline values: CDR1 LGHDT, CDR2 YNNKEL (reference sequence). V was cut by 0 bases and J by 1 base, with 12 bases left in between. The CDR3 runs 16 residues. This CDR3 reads CASSQEGLGSNTEAFF. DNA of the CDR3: TGTGCCAGCAGCCAAGAAGGATTGGGGTCGAACACTGAAGCTTTCTTT.

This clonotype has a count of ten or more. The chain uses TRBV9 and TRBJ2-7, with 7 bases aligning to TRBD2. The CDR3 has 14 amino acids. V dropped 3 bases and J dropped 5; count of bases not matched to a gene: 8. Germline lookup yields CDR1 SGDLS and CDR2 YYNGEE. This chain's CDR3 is CASSATGGVDEQYF. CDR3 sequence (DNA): TGTGCCAGCAGCGCGACGGGAGGCGTCGACGAGCAGTACTTC.

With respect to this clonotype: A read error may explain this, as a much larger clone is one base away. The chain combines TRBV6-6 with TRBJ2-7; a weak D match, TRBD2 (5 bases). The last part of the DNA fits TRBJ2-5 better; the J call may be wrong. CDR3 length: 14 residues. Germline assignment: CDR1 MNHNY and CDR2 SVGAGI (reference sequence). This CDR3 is CASSQIDYQGTQYF. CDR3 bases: TGTGCCAGCTCCCAAATAGACTACCAAGGGACCCAGTACTTC.

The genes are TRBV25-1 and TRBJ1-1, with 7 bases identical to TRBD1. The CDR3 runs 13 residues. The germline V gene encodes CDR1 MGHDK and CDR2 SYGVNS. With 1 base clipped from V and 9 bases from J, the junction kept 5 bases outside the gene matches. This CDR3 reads CASSESTGSKAFF. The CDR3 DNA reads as TGTGCCAGCAGTGAATCGACAGGGTCGAAAGCTTTCTTT.

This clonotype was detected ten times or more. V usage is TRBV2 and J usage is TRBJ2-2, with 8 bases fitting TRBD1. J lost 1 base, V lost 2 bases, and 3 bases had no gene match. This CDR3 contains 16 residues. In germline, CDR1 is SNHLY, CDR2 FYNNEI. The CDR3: CASSERGTGNTGELFF. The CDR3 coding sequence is TGTGCCAGCAGTGAACGTGGGACAGGGAACACCGGGGAGCTGTTTTTT.

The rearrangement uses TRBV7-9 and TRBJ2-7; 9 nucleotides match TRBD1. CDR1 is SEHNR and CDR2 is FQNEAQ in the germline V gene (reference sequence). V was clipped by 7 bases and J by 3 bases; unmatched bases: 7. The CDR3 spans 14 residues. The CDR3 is CASTVTGGSYEQYF. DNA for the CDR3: TGTGCCAGCACAGTAACAGGGGGCAGCTACGAGCAGTACTTC.

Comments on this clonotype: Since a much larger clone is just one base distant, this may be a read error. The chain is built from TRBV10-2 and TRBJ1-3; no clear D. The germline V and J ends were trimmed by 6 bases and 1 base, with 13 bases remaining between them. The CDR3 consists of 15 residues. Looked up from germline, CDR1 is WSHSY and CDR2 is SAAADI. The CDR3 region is CASRVTAQSGNTIYF. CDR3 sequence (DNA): TGCGCCAGCAGGGTGACCGCTCAATCTGGAAACACCATATATTTT.

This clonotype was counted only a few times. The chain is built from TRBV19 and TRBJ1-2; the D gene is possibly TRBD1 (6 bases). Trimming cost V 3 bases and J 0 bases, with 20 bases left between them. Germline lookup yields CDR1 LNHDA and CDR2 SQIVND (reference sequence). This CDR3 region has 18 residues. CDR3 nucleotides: TGTGCCAGTAGTATCACCAGGGGACACGTTCAAGCTAACTATGGCTACACCTTC. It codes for CASSITRGHVQANYGYTF.

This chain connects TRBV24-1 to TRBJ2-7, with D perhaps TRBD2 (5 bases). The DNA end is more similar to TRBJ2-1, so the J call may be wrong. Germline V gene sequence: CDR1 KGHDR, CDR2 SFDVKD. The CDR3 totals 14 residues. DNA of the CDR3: TGTGCCACCAGTGATAGCGTGGCGGGCAATGAGCAGTTCTTC. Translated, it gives CATSDSVAGNEQFF.

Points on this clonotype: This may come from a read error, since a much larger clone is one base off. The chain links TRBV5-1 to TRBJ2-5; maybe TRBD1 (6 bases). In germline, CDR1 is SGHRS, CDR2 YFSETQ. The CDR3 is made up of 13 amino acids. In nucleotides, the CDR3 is TGTGCCAGCAACTTAGGACAGACAGAGACCCAGTACTTC. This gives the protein CASNLGQTETQYF.

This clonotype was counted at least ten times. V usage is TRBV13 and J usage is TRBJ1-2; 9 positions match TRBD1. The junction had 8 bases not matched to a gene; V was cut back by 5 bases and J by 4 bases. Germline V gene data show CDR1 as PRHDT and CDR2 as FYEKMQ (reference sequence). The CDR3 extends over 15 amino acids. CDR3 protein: CASSKSRDRVYGYTF. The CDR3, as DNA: TGTGCCAGCAGCAAAAGCCGGGACAGGGTCTATGGCTACACCTTC.

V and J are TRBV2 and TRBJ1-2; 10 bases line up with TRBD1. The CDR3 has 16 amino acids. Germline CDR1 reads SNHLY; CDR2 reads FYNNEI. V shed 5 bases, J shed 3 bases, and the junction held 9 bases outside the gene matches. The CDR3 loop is CASSLSPGTGDYGYTF. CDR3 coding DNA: TGTGCCAGCAGTTTAAGCCCCGGGACAGGGGACTATGGCTACACCTTC.

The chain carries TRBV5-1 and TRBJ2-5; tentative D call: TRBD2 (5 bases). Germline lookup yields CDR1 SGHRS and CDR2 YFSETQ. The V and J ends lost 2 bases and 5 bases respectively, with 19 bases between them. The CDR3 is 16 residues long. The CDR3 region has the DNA TGCGCCAGCAGCTTACCGGGCCGGACGGGGATGGAGACCCAGTACTTC. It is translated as CASSLPGRTGMETQYF.

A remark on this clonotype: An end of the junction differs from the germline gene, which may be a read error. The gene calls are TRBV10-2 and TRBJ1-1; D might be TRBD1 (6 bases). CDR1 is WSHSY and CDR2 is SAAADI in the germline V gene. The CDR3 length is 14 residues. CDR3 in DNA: TGCGCCAGCAGTGACCTTGACAGGAACACTGAAGCTCTCTTT. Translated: CASSDLDRNTEALF.

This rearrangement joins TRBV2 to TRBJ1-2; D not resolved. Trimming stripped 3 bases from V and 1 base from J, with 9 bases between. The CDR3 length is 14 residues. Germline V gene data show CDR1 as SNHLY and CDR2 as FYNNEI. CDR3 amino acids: CASSERGFNYGYTF. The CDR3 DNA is TGTGCCAGCAGTGAGCGAGGATTTAACTATGGCTACACCTTC. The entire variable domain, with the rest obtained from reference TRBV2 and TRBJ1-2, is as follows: EPEVTQTPSHQVTQMGQEVILRCVPISNHLYFYWYRQILGQKVEFLVSFYNNEISEKSEIFDDQFSVERPDGSNFTLKIRSTKLEDSAMYFCASSERGFNYGYTFGSGTRLTVV.

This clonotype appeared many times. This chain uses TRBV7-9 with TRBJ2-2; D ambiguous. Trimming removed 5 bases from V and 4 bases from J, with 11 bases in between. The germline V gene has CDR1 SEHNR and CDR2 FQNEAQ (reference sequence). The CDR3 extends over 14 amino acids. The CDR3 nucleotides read TGTGCCAGCAGCCAAACCCCCCGCACCGGGGAGCTGTTTTTT. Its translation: CASSQTPRTGELFF.

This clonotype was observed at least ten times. CDR3 amino acids: CASRGKTAYQETQYF. The CDR3 nucleotides read TGTGCCAGCAGGGGAAAGACAGCGTACCAAGAGACCCAGTACTTC. The chain links TRBV5-8 to TRBJ2-5; possible D gene TRBD1, 5 bases. Germline assignment: CDR1 SGHTS and CDR2 YDEGEE. Trimming removed 5 bases at V and 0 bases at J, with 14 bases between. The CDR3 is 15 residues long. Using reference TRBV5-8 and TRBJ2-5 for the parts outside the CDR3, the full variable domain is EAGVTQSPTHLIKTRGQQATLRCSPISGHTSVYWYQQALGLGLQFLLWYDEGEERNRGNFPPRFSGRQFPNYSSELNVNALELEDSALYLCASRGKTAYQETQYFGPGTRLLVL.